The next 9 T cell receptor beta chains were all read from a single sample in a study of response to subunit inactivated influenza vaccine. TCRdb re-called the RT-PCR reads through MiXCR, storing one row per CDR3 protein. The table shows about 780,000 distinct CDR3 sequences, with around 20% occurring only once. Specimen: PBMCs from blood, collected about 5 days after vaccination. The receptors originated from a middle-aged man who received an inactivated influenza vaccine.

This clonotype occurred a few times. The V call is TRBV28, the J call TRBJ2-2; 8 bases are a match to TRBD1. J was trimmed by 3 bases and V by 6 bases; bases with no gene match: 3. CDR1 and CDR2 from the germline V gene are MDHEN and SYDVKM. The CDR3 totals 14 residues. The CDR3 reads CASRWTGYTGELFF. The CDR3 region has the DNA TGTGCCAGCAGATGGACAGGGTACACCGGGGAGCTGTTTTTT.

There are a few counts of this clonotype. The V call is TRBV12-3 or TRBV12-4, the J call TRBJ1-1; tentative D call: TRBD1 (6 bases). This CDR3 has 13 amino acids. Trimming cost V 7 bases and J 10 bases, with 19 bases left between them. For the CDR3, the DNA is TGTGCCAGCACCCACAGGGCCACCCCTCGAGCTTTCTTT. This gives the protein CASTHRATPRAFF.

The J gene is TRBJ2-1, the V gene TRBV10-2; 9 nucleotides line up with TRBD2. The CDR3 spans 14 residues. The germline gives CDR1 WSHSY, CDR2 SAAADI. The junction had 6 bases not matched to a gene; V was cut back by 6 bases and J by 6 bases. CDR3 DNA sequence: TGCGCCAGCAGCCCAGCGGGGGGTGCCAATGAGCAGTTCTTC. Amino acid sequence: CASSPAGGANEQFF.

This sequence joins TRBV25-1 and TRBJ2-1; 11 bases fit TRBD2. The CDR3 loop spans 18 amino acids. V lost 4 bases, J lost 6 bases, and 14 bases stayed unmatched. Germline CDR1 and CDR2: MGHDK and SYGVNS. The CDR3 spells CASSGFTSGRGVGNEQFF. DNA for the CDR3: TGTGCCAGCAGTGGATTTACTAGCGGGAGAGGAGTAGGCAATGAGCAGTTCTTC.

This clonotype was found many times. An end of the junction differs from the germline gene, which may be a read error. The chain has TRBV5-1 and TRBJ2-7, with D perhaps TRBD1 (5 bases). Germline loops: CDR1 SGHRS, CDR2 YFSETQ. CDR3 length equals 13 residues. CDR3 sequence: CASSLGDTYEQYF. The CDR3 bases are TGTGCCAGCAGTTTAGGGGATACCTACGAGCAGTACTTC.

The CDR3, as DNA: TGTGCCAGCAGCGTGGGGACAGGGGGCTTTGAAAAACTGTTTTTT. Translation: CASSVGTGGFEKLFF. The rearrangement uses TRBV7-9 and TRBJ1-4; 12 bases fit TRBD1. The germline V gene has CDR1 SEHNR and CDR2 FQNEAQ (reference sequence). J was trimmed by 7 bases and V by 5 bases; bases with no gene match: 5. The CDR3 has 15 residues.

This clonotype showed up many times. The CDR3 loop reads CSARQTGMRETQYF. The CDR3 DNA follows: TGCAGTGCTAGACAAACAGGGATGCGAGAGACCCAGTACTTC. The V gene is TRBV20-1, the J gene TRBJ2-5; tentative D call: TRBD1 (6 bases). Trimming pared 2 bases from V and 4 bases from J, leaving 14 bases between. Per germline, CDR1 DFQATT and CDR2 SNEGSKA (reference sequence). CDR3 size: 14 residues.

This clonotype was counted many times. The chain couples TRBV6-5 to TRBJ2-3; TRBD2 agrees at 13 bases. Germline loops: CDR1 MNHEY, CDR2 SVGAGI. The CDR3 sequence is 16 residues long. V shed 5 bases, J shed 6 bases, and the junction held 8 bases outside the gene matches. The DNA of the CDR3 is TGTGCCAGCAGTCACCGGACTAGCGGGAGTAAGGATACGCAGTATTTT. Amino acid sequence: CASSHRTSGSKDTQYF.

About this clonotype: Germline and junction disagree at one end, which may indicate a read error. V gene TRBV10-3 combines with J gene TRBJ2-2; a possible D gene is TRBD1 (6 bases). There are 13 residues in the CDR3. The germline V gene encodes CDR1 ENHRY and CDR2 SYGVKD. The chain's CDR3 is CAVRTDDAGELFF. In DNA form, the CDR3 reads TGTGCCGTCAGGACAGACGACGCCGGGGAGCTGTTTTTT.